The sequence of this TCR beta chain was determined in a study of control samples from healthy donors and cancer patients. Clones were read by immunoSEQ multiplex PCR, and TCRdb kept only the in-frame ones, dropping some. Of around 170,000 clones in the sample, roughly 89% were seen once. This sequence originates from a woman aged 45-59 years in good health. Sequencing used blood.

The chain's CDR3 is CASTIRRGQPQHF. CDR3 bases: TGTGCCAGCACCATCCGTCGTGGACAGCCCCAGCATTTT. V usage is TRBV27 and J usage is TRBJ1-5; the D is unclear. The CDR3 has 13 residues. Germline V gene sequence: CDR1 MNHEY, CDR2 SMNVEV (reference sequence). The V end lost 7 bases, the J end lost 7 bases, and 14 bases lay between the germline ends.